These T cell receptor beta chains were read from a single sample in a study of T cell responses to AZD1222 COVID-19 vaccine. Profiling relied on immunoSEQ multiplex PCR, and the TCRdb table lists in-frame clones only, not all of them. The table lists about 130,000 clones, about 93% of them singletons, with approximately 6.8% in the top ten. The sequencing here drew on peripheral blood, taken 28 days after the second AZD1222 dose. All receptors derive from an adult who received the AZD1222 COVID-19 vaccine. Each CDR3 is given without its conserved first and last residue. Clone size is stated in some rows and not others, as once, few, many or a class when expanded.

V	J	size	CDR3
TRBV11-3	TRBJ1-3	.	ASSPQENLGNTIY
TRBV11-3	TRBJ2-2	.	ASSPGTGWWTGELF
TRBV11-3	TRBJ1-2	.	ASSLQGRPYGYT
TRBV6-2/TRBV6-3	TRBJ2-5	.	ASSRYRQETQY
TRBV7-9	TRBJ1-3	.	ASSKPGTDIGNTIY
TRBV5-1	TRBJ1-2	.	ASSLTPGQGAGGYT
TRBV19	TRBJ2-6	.	ASTTIPGGSGANVLT
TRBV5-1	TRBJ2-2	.	ASSLHYRTGGPAELF
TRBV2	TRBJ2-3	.	ASSETRGGAGDTQY
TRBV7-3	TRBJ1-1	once	ASSFGRNTEAF
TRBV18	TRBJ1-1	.	ASSPDSGGGGGF
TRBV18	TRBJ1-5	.	ASSPGGGSNQPQH
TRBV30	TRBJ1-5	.	AWSRARDQPQH
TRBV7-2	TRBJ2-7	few	ASSNRAGGTYEQY
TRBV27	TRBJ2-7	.	ASSPRLDPSEQY
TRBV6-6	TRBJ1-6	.	ASRQTDYNSPLH
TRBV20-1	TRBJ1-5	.	SASRQVGYNQPQH
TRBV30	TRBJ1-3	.	AWNPAGNTIY
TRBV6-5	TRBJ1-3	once	ASSYGGSGNTIY
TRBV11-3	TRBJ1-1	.	ASSFADTEAF
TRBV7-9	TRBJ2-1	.	ASSTQGAGYNEQF
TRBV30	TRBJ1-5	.	AWTRGFSNQPQH
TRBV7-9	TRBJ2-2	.	ASSPRFLLNTGELF
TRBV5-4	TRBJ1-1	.	ASQGINTEAF
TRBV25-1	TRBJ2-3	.	ASLAGGTDTQY
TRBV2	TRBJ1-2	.	AGSGLYGYT
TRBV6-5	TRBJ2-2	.	ASSYSATANTGELF
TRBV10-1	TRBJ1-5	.	ASRADGSNQPQH
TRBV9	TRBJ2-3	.	ASSQHTDTQY
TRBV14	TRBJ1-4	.	ASSPRGARNEKLF
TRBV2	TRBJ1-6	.	ASSEARDSPLH
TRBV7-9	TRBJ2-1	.	ASSSQGADNEQF
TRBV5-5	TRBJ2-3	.	ASSPRGYTQY
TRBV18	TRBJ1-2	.	ASSRGQGETGYT
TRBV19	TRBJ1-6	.	ASRTGGSPLH
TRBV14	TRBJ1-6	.	ASSQGGGYNSPLH
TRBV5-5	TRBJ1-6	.	ASSFGAGGSPLH
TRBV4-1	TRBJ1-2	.	ASSQVGRANYGYT
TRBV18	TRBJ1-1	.	ASSPAGNTEAF
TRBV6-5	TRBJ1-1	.	ASSWGSTNTEAF
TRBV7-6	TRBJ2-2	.	ASSSQYRGPLTGELF
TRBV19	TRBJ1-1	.	ASSIVRGGTEAF
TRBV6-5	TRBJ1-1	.	ASRQQVETGAF
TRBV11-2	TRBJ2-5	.	ASSSTAQGLIAETQY
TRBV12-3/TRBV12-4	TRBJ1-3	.	ASHNENTIY
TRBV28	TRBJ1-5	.	ASNFSGRLNQPQH
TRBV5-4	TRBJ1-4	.	ASSDYNGNEKLF
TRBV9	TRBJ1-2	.	ASSVEDNYGYT
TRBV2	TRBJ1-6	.	ASVWEPGQGFSTLH
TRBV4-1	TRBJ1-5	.	ASSHPTGVGINQPQH
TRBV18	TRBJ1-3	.	ASSPGGQGGNTIY
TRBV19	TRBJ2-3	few	ASSMIRQGGTDTQY